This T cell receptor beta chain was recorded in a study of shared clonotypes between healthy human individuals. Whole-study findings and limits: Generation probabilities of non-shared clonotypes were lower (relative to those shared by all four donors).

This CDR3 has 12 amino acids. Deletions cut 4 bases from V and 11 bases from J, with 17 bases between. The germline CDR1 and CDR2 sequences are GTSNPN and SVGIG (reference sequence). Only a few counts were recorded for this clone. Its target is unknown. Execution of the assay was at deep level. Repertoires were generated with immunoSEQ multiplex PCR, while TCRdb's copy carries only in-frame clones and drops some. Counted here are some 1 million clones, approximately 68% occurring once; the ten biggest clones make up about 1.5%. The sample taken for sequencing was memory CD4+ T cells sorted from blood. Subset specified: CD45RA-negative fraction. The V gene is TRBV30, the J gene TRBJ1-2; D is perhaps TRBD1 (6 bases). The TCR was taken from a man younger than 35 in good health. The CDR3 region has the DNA TGTGCCTGGAATATCAGGACAGAATGTTACACCTTC. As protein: CAWNIRTECYTF.